This record concerns one TCR beta chain sequence. Its antigen is not identified. The record originates from a study of sequential checkpoint blockade in melanoma. For the study at large: DNA from 91 pretreatment tumor samples underwent TCRβ immunosequencing.

Study-wide points: Tumor T-cell fraction and clonality correlated with PD-L1 and CD8+ counts.

The sample's treatment: randomized to nivolumab then ipilimumab (arm A) or the reverse (arm B). Data came from immunoSEQ multiplex PCR; TCRdb stores just in-frame clones and leaves some out. This sample carries several thousand clones, under 30% of them seen once, and the ten largest clones take about 22%. Trimming stripped 3 bases from V and 2 bases from J, with 12 bases between. The germline V gene encodes CDR1 KGHSH and CDR2 LQKENI. This CDR3 has 15 amino acids. The source was tumor tissue (inferred from file names), collected from a patient given nivolumab and ipilimumab in sequence. V is TRBV18 and J is TRBJ2-3; the D is unclear. The receptor was derived from a human donor with melanoma. CDR3 residues: CASSPGRNYTDTQYF. Here the CDR3 DNA reads TGTGCCAGCTCACCTGGTCGGAATTACACAGATACGCAGTATTTT.